This TCR beta chain was profiled in a study of vaccination effects on CD4 cells after COVID-19 (dated by TCRdb to the early 2020s). About the investigation overall: Two doses of either the BNT162b2 or the mRNA-1273 mRNA SARS-CoV-2 vaccine were administered to participants. In both COVID-19 convalescent patients and infection-naive vaccine recipients, the study compared SARS-CoV-2 spike-specific CD4+ TCR repertoires from before mRNA vaccination with those from after it. Altogether, around eleven COVID-19 convalescent patients and 4 SARS-CoV-2-naive healthy vaccine recipients made up the full study. Cultures from other donors in the study were sequenced with the Oncomine TCR Beta short-read assay on an Illumina iSeq 100.

Study-wide conclusions, independent of this receptor: Clones induced by infection and clones induced by vaccination both contracted markedly at late timepoints after vaccination, which fits with T cell responses waning over time. Limitations of the study were the small number of convalescent patients and the absence of early post-infection timepoints. In healthy vaccine recipients, vaccine-induced clones were almost all SARS-CoV-2 mono-reactive, with only 1 of 255 cross-reactive with common cold coronaviruses.

A note on this clone: What this receptor recognizes is not known. Base-call qualities are not available, and no considerably larger clone is one nucleotide away.

The ViraFEST assay stimulated PBMC with viral peptide pools and then used TCR sequencing to identify antigen-specific CD4+ T cell clonotypes by expansion. After around 11 days of culture, CD4+ T cells were isolated with the EasySep CD4+ T cell isolation kit. Healthy vaccine recipients had no prior SARS-CoV-2 infection, confirmed by negative nucleocapsid antibodies before and after vaccination. Each well held 2 million to 2.5 million PBMC cultured in IMDM containing approximately 5.2% human AB serum, roughly 10 IU/ml IL-2 and gentamicin, along with roughly 10 ug/ml peptides. On days 3 and 7, half of the culture medium was replaced with fresh IL-2-containing medium. Unless otherwise noted, each peptide stimulation condition was cultured in triplicate wells. Using Ficoll-Paque Plus gradient centrifugation, PBMC were separated from whole blood and then either used fresh or cryopreserved at -140C. Overlapping peptide pools spanned the spike proteins of SARS-CoV-2 and the common cold coronaviruses HCoV-NL63, HCoV-OC43 and HCoV-229E. The QIAamp micro DNA kit was used to extract genomic DNA from the cultured CD4+ T cells.

Libraries were prepared through the immunoSEQ multiplex PCR assay. TCR beta CDR3 sequencing was performed on DNA from the cultured, isolated CD4+ T cells. On the authors' methods: Non-productive TCR sequences were discarded, and reads were trimmed to the CDR3 region, with only CDR3s of 7 or more amino acids retained. The MANAFEST web app was used to pick out antigen-specific clonotypes by comparing their expansion in peptide wells with that in reference cultures. Positive clones required FDR<0.05 expansion versus reference and all other wells, odds ratio above 5, and frequency above 0.1% in two replicate wells. Clonotypes significantly expanded in SARS-CoV-2 spike wells and in at least one common cold coronavirus spike condition were defined as cross-reactive. Using the stringdist R package, CDR3 similarity was measured by Levenshtein distance, and unrooted trees were constructed with ape in R 3.6.1. As stored in TCRdb, this immuneACCESS dataset retains in-frame rearrangements with V and J assigned. A fraction of the clones does not appear; measured against another copy, unresolved V genes explain less than half of the discrepancy, and the remainder lacks a known reason. The V and J calls and clone size were taken over from that table, and D and trimming were inferred from the DNA. The sample table records about 24,000 clones; around 75% of these occur just once. 9% to 12% of the sample belongs to the ten largest clones.

The material sequenced was CD4+ T cells from PBMCs cultured with HCoV-NL63 spike peptides, taken before COVID-19 vaccination. The sample's cell subset or site label, in plain terms: HCoV-NL63 spike overlapping peptide pool stimulation. This sequence originates from a human donor who received a COVID-19 vaccine.

The CDR3 is CASRPGFGANVLTF. The sequence in DNA is TGTGCCAGTAGACCAGGGTTTGGGGCCAACGTCCTGACTTTC. In this chain, TRBV19 is recombined with TRBJ2-6; the best D guess is TRBD1, with 5 bases matching. A distance of 9 bases separates the germline ends of V and J, which lose 6 bases and 3 bases respectively. The CDR1 and CDR2 encoded by the germline V gene (reference sequence) are LNHDA and SQIVND. Reading from cysteine to phenylalanine, the CDR3 counts 14 amino acids. Only CDR3 DNA remains: 42 bases, in frame from the first base.